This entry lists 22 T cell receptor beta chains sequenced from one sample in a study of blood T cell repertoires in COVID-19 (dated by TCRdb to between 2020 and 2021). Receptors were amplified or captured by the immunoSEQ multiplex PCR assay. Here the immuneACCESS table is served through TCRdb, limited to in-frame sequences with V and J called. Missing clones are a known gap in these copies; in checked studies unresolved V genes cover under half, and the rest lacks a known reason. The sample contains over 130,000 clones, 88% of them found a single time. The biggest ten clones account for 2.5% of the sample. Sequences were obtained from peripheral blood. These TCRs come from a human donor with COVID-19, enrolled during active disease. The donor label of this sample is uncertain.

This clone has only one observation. The CDR3: CASRVAGGYGYTF. CDR3 coding DNA: TGTGCCAGCAGGGTGGCGGGGGGCTATGGCTACACCTTC. This chain uses TRBV5-6 with TRBJ1-2; TRBD1 might be the D (5 bases). The V gene's germline CDR1 is SGHDT and CDR2 YYEEEE. The CDR3 totals 13 residues. Deletions cut 5 bases from V and 4 bases from J, with 12 bases between.

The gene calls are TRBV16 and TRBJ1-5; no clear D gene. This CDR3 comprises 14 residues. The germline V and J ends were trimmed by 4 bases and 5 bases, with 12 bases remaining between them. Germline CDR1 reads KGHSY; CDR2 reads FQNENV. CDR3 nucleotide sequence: TGTGCCAGCAGCCGACACTTCCAAGATCAGCCCCAGCATTTT. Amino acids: CASSRHFQDQPQHF.

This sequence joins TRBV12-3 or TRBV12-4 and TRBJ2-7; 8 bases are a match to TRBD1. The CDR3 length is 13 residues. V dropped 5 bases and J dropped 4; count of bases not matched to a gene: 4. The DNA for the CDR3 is TGTGCCAGCAGTCGGGACAGGCTTTACGAGCAGTACTTC. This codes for CASSRDRLYEQYF.

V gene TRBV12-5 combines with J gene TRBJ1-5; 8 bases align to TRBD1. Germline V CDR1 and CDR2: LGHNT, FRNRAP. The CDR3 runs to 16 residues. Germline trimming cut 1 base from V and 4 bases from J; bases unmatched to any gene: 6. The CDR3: CASGLARDRLNQPQHF. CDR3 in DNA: TGTGCTAGTGGTTTGGCCCGGGACAGGTTGAATCAGCCCCAGCATTTT.

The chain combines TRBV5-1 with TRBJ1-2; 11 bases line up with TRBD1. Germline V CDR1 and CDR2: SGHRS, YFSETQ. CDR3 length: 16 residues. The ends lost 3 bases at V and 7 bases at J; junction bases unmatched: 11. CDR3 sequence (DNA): TGCGCCAGCAGCTCGACCCCCGGGACAGGGGGTAGTGGCTACACCTTC. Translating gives CASSSTPGTGGSGYTF.

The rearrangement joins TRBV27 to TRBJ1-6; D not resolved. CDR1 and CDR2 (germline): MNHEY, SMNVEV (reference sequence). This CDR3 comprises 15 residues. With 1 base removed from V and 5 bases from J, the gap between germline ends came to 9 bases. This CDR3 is CASSLFGGHNSPLHF. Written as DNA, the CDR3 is TGTGCCAGCAGTTTATTCGGCGGCCATAATTCACCCCTCCACTTT.

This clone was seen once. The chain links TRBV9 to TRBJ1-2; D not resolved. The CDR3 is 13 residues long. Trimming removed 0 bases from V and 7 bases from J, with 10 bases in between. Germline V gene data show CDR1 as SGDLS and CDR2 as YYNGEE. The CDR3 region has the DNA TGTGCCAGCAGCGTAGGGGAGCTCTTTGGCTACACCTTC. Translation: CASSVGELFGYTF.

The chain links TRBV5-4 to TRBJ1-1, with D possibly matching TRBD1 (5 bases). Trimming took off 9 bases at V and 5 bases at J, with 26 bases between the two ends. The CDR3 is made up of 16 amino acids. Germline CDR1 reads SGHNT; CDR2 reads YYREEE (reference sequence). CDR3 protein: CATVFQEGLFTTEAFF. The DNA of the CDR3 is TGTGCCACGGTCTTCCAAGAGGGACTCTTTACGACTGAAGCTTTCTTT. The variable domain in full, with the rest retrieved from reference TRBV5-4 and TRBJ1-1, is ETGVTQSPTHLIKTRGQQVTLRCSSQSGHNTVSWYQQALGQGPQFIFQYYREEENGRGNFPPRFSGLQFPNYSSELNVNALELDDSALYLCATVFQEGLFTTEAFFGQGTRLTVV.

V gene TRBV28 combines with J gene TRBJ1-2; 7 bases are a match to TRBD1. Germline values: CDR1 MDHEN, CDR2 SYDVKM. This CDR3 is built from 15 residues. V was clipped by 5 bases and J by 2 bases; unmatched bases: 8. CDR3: CASSTGTAWNYGYTF. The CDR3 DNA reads TGTGCCAGCAGTACAGGGACAGCATGGAACTATGGCTACACCTTC.

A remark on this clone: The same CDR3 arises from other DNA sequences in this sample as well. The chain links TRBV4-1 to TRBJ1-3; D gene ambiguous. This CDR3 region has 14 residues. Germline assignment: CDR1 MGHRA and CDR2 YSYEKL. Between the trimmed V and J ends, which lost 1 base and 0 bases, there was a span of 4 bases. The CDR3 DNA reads TGCGCCAGCAGCCAAGGTCACTCTGGAAACACCATATATTTT. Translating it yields CASSQGHSGNTIYF.

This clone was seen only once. In DNA form, the CDR3 reads TGCGCCAGCAGCCAAGATCAAGGGGGCGCCGGTGGCTACACCTTC. Translated: CASSQDQGGAGGYTF. The rearrangement links TRBV4-1 to TRBJ1-2, with 7 bases lining up with TRBD1. Unmatched junction bases numbered 8, after V lost 0 bases and J lost 7 bases. Germline lookup yields CDR1 MGHRA and CDR2 YSYEKL. This CDR3 has 15 amino acids.

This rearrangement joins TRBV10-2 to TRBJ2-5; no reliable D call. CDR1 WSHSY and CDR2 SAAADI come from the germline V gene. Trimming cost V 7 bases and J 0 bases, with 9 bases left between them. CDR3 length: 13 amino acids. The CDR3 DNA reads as TGCGCCAGCACCTCACTGTACCAAGAGACCCAGTACTTC. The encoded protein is CASTSLYQETQYF.

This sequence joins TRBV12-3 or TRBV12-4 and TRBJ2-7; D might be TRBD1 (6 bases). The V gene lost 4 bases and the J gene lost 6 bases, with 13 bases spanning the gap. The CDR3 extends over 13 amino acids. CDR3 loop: CASSSGALLEQYF. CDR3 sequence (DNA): TGTGCCAGCAGTTCAGGGGCCTTACTCGAGCAGTACTTC.

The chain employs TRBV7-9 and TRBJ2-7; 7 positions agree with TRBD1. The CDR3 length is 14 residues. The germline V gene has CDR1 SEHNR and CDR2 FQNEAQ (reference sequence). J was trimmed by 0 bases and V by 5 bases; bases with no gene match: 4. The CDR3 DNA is TGTGCCAGCAGCCAACAGGGGAGCTCCTACGAGCAGTACTTC. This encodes CASSQQGSSYEQYF. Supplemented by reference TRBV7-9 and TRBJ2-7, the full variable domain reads DTGVSQNPRHKITKRGQNVTFRCDPISEHNRLYWYRQTLGQGPEFLTYFQNEAQLEKSRLLSDRFSAERPKGSFSTLEIQRTEQGDSAMYLCASSQQGSSYEQYFGPGTRLTVT.

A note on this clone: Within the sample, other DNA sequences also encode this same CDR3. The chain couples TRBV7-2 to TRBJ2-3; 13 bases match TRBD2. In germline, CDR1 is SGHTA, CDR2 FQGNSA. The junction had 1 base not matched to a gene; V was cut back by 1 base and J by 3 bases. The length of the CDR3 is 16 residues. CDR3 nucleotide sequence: TGTGCCAGCAGCTTAGGACTAGCGGGGGGAACAGATACGCAGTATTTT. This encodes CASSLGLAGGTDTQYF. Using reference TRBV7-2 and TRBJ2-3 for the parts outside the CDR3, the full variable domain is GAGVSQSPSNKVTEKGKDVELRCDPISGHTALYWYRQSLGQGLEFLIYFQGNSAPDKSGLPSDRFSAERTGGSVSTLTIQRTQQEDSAVYLCASSLGLAGGTDTQYFGPGTRLTVL.

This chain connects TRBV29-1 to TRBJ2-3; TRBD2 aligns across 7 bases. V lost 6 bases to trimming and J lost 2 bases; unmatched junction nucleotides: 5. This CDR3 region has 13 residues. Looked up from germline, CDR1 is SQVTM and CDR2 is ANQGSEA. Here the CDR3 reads CSVGRDVTDTQYF. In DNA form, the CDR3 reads TGCAGCGTGGGGAGGGACGTCACAGATACGCAGTATTTT.

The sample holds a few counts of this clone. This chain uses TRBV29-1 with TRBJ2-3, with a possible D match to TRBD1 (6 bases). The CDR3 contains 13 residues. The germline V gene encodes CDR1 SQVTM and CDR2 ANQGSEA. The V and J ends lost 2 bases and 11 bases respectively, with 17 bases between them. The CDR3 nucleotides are TGCAGCGTTGAAAGCCACGGGAAGGGGGAGCAGTATTTT. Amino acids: CSVESHGKGEQYF.

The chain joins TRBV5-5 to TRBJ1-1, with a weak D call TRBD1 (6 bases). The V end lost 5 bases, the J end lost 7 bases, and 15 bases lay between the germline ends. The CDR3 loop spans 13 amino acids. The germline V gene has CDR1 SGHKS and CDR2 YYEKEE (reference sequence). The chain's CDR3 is CASSSYRDLEAFF. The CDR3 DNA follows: TGTGCCAGCAGTTCCTACAGGGACCTTGAAGCTTTCTTT.

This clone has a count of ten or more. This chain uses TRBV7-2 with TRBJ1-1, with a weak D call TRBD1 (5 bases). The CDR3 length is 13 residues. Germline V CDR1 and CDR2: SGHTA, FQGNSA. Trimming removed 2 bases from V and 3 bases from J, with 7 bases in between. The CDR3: CASSLLGDTEAFF. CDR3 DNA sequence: TGTGCCAGCAGCTTATTAGGGGACACTGAAGCTTTCTTT.

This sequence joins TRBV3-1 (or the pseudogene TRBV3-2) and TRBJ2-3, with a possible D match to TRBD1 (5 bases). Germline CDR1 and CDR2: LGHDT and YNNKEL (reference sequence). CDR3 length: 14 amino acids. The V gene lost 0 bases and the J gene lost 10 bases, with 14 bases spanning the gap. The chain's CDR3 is CASSQDTGPQSQYF. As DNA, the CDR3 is TGTGCCAGCAGCCAAGATACAGGTCCCCAATCGCAGTATTTT.

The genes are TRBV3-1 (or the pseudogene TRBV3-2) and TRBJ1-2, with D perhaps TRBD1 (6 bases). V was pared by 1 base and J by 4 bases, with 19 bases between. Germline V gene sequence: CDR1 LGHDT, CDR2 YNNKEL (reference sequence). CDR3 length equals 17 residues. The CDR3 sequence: CASSQVAGTGSSYGYTF. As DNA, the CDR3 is TGTGCCAGCAGCCAAGTTGCAGGAACAGGGTCCTCCTATGGCTACACCTTC.

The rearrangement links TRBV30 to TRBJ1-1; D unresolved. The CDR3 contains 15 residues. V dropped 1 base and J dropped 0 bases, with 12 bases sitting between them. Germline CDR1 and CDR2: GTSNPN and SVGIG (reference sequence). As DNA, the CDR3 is TGTGCCTGGAGTGCGTTACTGAAGATGAACACTGAAGCTTTCTTT. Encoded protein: CAWSALLKMNTEAFF.